This T cell receptor (beta chain) was sequenced in a study of identical twins (dated by TCRdb to 2015 to 2016). For the study in its entirety: TCR alpha and beta repertoires from monozygotic twins, unrelated adults of various ages and cord blood were deep-sequenced to test whether fetal clonotypes persist. To rule out contamination, the twin experiments were replicated at different times with different library preparation protocols.

This clonotype was counted between two and nine times. Its antigen target is currently unknown. No much larger clonotype is one base removed from it; base qualities were not supplied. General conclusions and limits of the study: In monozygotic twins, out-of-frame TCR alpha sharing was systematically underestimated by recombination models, although the models agreed with sharing between unrelated individuals. Conclusions relied on cross-sectional statistical analysis, since the same donors could not be followed over many years. Fewer insertions were carried by abundant cord blood beta clonotypes; a weaker similar trend was observed in young adult naive repertoires, while no such trend was observed in memory repertoires. Excess twin sharing in beta out-of-frame sequences was weaker because fewer shared sequences lowered the signal-to-noise ratio. Invariant T cells such as MAIT and iNKT could partly confound zero-insertion analyses, though diverse VJ usage argued against this for most clonotypes. Compared with coincidental sharing between unrelated individuals, out-of-frame TCR alpha sequences shared between twins showed an excess of sequences with low generation probability.

Library creation used 5' RACE. For sequencing, an Illumina HiSeq 2000 was employed. A universal primer binding site was added through template switching, and the final cDNA carried a unique molecular identifier so that TCR cDNA molecules could be counted accurately. Specific primers in the conserved constant-segment region were used to synthesize first-strand cDNA for TCR alpha and beta chains. Each cDNA library was double barcoded, with a SMART-Mk sample barcode plus Illumina barcodes, to control for contamination. Two successive PCR steps introduced TruSeq adapter sequences along with Illumina sample barcodes. The TCR alpha and beta cDNA libraries were sequenced on the Illumina HiSeq platform using custom primers. The paper's processing steps were these. MiGEC was used to process raw reads and extract unique molecular identifiers, and MiXCR was used to find CDR3 positions. Recombination models were inferred per individual with the repgenHMM and IGoR tools using an EM algorithm. The analysis of shared clonotypes was done with the tcR package in R, with sharing normalized by the product of cloneset sizes. Out-of-frame nonproductive sequences were analyzed to study raw recombination free of thymic and clonal selection effects. TCRdb passed the public sequencing reads through fastp at Q25 and MiXCR, retaining productive beta sequences. A single entry per CDR3 protein holds the most common genes and DNA from its merged rows. TCRdb assigned the V and J calls; the authors' analysis was not used. The sample yields 1.5 million to 2 million distinct CDR3 sequences; 25% to 35% were counted once. The ten most abundant clones make up around 0.25% of the sample.

According to the germline V gene (reference sequence), CDR1 reads SEHNR and CDR2 reads FQNEAQ. The CDR3 numbers 17 residues from cysteine through phenylalanine. Solely the CDR3 DNA is kept, with 51 bases framed from the first base. Between the V and J ends, shortened by 4 bases and 0 bases respectively, the junction contains 17 bases. Every donor was a healthy Caucasian. Sequenced material: cord blood. The sequence was obtained from a newborn girl in good health. The chain couples TRBV7-9 to TRBJ2-3, and perhaps TRBD2 as D gene, on 6 matching bases. The CDR3 reads CASSYADGGRSTDTQYF. The DNA reads TGTGCCAGCAGCTACGCGGACGGGGGTCGAAGCACAGATACGCAGTATTTT.